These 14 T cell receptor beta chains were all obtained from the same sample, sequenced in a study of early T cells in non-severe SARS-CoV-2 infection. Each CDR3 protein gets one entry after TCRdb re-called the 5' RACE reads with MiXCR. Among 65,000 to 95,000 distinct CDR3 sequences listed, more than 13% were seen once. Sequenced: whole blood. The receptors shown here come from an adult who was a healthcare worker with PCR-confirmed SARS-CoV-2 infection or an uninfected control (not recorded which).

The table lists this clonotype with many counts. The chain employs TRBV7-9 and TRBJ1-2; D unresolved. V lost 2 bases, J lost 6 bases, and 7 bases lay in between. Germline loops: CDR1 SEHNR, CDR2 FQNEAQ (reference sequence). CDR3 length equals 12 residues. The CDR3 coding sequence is TGTGCCAGCAGCTTACCATTAAATGGCTACACCTTC. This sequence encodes CASSLPLNGYTF.

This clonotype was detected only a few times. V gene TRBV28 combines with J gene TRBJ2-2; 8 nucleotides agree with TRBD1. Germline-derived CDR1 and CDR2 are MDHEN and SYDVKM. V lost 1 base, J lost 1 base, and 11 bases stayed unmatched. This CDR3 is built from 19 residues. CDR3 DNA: TGTGCCAGCAGTTTATATAGGAGGGGGACAGGAAAGAACACCGGGGAGCTGTTTTTT. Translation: CASSLYRRGTGKNTGELFF. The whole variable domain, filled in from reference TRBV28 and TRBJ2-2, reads DVKVTQSSRYLVKRTGEKVFLECVQDMDHENMFWYRQDPGLGLRLIYFSYDVKMKEKGDIPEGYSVSREKKERFSLILESASTNQTSMYLCASSLYRRGTGKNTGELFFGEGSRLTVL.

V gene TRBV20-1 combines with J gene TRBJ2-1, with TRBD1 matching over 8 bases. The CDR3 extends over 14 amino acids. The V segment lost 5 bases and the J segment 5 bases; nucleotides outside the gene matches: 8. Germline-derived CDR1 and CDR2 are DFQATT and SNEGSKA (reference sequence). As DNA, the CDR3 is TGCAGTGCTGAGACAGACAGGGGACACAATGAGCAGTTCTTC. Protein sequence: CSAETDRGHNEQFF.

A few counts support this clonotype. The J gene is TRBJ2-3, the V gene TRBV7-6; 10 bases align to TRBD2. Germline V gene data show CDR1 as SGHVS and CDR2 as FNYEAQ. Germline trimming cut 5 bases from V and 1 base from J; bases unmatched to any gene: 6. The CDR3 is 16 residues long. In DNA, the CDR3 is TGTGCCAGCAGCGAACCCAGCGGGGGGGGCACAGATACGCAGTATTTT. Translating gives CASSEPSGGGTDTQYF.

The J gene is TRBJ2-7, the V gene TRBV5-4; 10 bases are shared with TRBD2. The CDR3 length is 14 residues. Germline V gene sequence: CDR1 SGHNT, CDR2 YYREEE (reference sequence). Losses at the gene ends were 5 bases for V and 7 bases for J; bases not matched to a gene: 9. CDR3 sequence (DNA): TGTGCCAGCAGTTCAGCGGGGGGGCCTGGAGAGCAGTACTTC. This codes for CASSSAGGPGEQYF.

CDR3 protein: CASSLLREQYF. CDR3 nucleotides: TGTGCCAGCAGCTTGCTAAGGGAGCAGTACTTC. This chain connects TRBV5-6 to TRBJ2-7, with D hard to call. The ends were cut back, 1 base at V and 7 bases at J, with 6 bases in the middle. Germline assignment: CDR1 SGHDT and CDR2 YYEEEE. The CDR3 length is 11 residues.

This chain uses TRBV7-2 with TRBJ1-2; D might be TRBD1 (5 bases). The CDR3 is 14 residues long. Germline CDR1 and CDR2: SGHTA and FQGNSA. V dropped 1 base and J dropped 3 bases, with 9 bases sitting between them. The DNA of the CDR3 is TGTGCCAGCAGCTTAGACAGGAGGGACTATGGCTACACCTTC. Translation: CASSLDRRDYGYTF.

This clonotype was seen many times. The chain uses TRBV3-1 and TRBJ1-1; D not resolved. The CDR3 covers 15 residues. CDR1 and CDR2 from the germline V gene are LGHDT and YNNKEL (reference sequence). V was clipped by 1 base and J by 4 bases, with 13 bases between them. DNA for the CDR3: TGTGCCAGCAGCCAAGTATTCACCCCGAGCACTGAAGCTTTCTTT. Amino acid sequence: CASSQVFTPSTEAFF.

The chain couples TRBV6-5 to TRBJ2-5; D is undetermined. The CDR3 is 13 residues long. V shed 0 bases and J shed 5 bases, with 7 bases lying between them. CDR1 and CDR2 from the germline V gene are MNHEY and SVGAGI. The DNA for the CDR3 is TGTGCCAGCAGTTACTCAATAAGCGAGACCCAGTACTTC. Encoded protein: CASSYSISETQYF.

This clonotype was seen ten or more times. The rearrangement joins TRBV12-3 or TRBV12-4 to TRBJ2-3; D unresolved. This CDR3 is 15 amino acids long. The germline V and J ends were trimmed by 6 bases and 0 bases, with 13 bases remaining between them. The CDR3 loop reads CASSRHIQSTDTQYF. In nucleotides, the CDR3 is TGTGCCAGCAGCCGACACATTCAAAGCACAGATACGCAGTATTTT.

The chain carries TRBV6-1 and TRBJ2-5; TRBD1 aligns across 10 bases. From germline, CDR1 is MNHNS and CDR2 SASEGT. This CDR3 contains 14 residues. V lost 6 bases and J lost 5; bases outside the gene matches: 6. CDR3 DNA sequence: TGTGCCAGCAGCCAGGGACAGGGGAGGGAGACCCAGTACTTC. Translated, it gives CASSQGQGRETQYF.

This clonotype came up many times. CDR3 in amino acids: CASSFSLSTEAFF. The DNA for the CDR3 is TGTGCCAGCAGTTTTTCGCTCAGCACTGAAGCTTTCTTT. This chain joins TRBV28 and TRBJ1-1; D ambiguous. V dropped 3 bases and J dropped 4 bases, with 9 bases sitting between them. Germline lookup yields CDR1 MDHEN and CDR2 SYDVKM. The CDR3 covers 13 residues.

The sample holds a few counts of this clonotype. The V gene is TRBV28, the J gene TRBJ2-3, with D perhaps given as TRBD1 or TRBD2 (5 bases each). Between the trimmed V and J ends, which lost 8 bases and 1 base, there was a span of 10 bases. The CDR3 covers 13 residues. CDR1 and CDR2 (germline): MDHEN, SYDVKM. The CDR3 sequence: CASFGDRTDTQYF. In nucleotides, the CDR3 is TGTGCCAGCTTCGGGGACCGCACAGATACGCAGTATTTT.

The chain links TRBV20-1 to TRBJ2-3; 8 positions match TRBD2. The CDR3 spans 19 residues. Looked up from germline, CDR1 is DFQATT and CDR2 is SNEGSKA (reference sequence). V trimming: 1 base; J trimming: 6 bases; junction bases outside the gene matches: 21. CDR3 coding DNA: TGCAGTGCTAGAGCCCTTCGGAGCGGGGGCTCCCCCGGGGCTGATACGCAGTATTTT. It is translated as CSARALRSGGSPGADTQYF.